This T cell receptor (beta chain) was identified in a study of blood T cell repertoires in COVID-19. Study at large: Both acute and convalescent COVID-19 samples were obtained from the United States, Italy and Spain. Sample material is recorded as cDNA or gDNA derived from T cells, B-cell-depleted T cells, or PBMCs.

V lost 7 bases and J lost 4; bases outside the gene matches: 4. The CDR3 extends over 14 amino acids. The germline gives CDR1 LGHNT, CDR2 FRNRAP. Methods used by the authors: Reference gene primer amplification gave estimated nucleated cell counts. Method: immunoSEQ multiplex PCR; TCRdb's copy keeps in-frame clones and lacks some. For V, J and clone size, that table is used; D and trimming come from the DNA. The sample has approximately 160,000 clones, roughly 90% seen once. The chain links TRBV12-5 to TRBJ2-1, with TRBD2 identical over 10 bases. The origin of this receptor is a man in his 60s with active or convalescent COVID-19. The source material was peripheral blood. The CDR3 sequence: CASVAGGIYNEQFF. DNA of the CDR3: TGTGCTAGTGTAGCGGGGGGCATATACAATGAGCAGTTCTTC.